The TCR beta chain described here comes from a study of blood T cell repertoires in COVID-19. Study background: Whether acute or convalescent, the COVID-19 samples came from the United States, Italy and Spain. PBMCs, B-cell-depleted T cells, or T cells were the source of the cDNA or gDNA that made up the material.

CDR1 and CDR2 from the germline V gene are MNHEY and SVGAGI. V lost 8 bases and J lost 5, with 15 bases in between. The CDR3 loop spans 13 amino acids. Authors' processing steps: Reference gene primer amplification in the assay estimated nucleated cell counts. Some clones are missing from TCRdb's copy, which holds only in-frame ones; the method was immunoSEQ multiplex PCR. V and J calls and clone size follow that table, whereas D and trimming were derived from the DNA. The sample includes about 380,000 clones, roughly 77% seen only once; the top ten take roughly 1.1%. Sequences were obtained from peripheral blood. The receptor's source is a human donor with acute or convalescent COVID-19. The donor label of this sample is uncertain. This rearrangement joins TRBV6-5 to TRBJ2-5; no definite D call. DNA of the CDR3: TGTGCCAGCGTCGAGGTCCGCCGGGAGACCCAGTACTTC. It yields the protein CASVEVRRETQYF.